These 26 T cell receptor beta chains were all obtained from the same sample, sequenced in a study of T cell repertoires in cytomegalovirus infection. TCRdb re-analysed the reads in MiXCR, keeping a single row per CDR3 protein. The table shows 85,000 to 130,000 distinct CDR3 sequences, with about 25% occurring only once. Sequenced input: CD8+ T cells from PBMCs. These receptors were taken from a human donor in good health (CMV status not recorded). Some clones in this sample may be carry-over from other donors' samples.

The chain combines TRBV12-3 or TRBV12-4 with TRBJ2-3; a weak D match, TRBD2 (5 bases). The CDR3 length is 14 residues. V lost 2 bases and J 4 bases, leaving 10 bases between the germline ends. The CDR3 nucleotides are TGTGCCAGCAGTTTATCGGGGAATGCAGATACGCAGTATTTT. Amino acids: CASSLSGNADTQYF.

This clonotype was seen ten or more times. V and J are TRBV11-2 and TRBJ1-5; the D gene is possibly TRBD1 (6 bases). The germline V gene encodes CDR1 SGHAT and CDR2 FQNNGV. V lost 1 base, J lost 4 bases, and 11 bases lay in between. The CDR3 length is 15 residues. CDR3 loop: CASSLARGGNQPQHF. The CDR3 DNA is TGTGCCAGCAGCTTAGCCAGGGGTGGAAATCAGCCCCAGCATTTT.

Many counts were recorded for this clonotype. V and J are TRBV28 and TRBJ2-5; 11 positions match TRBD2. This CDR3 is 15 amino acids long. Germline loops: CDR1 MDHEN, CDR2 SYDVKM. After removal of 4 bases from V and 2 bases from J, the junction contained 3 bases not matched to a gene. The CDR3 bases are TGTGCCAGCAGTTCTAGCGGGGGGAATCAAGAGACCCAGTACTTC. It encodes CASSSSGGNQETQYF.

This clonotype was found many times. The rearrangement joins TRBV7-6 to TRBJ2-7; 7 nucleotides align to TRBD2. This CDR3 has 16 residues. Germline V gene data show CDR1 as SGHVS and CDR2 as FNYEAQ. V was clipped by 0 bases and J by 4 bases; unmatched bases: 9. CDR3 DNA: TGTGCCAGCAGCTTAGCGGTCGGCGGGAGACTTTACGAGCAGTACTTC. Translating it yields CASSLAVGGRLYEQYF.

This chain uses TRBV28 with TRBJ1-3; perhaps TRBD1 as D (5 bases). The CDR3 is made up of 15 amino acids. V gave up 6 bases and J gave up 0 bases, with 12 bases separating them. Germline CDR1 MDHEN, CDR2 SYDVKM. In DNA form, the CDR3 reads TGTGCCAGCAGCCCCAGGGCCCACTCTGGAAACACCATATATTTT. The encoded protein is CASSPRAHSGNTIYF.

The chain is built from TRBV30 and TRBJ2-1, with D possibly matching TRBD2 (5 bases). The V gene lost 4 bases and the J gene lost 0 bases, with 19 bases spanning the gap. Germline loops: CDR1 GTSNPN, CDR2 SVGIG (reference sequence). This CDR3 comprises 17 residues. This CDR3 is CAWKRWDWEFSYNEQFF. The DNA of the CDR3 is TGTGCCTGGAAGCGTTGGGATTGGGAGTTCTCCTACAATGAGCAGTTCTTC.

This clonotype appeared a few times. The V call is TRBV7-2, the J call TRBJ2-3, with D tentatively TRBD2 (5 bases). Germline loops: CDR1 SGHTA, CDR2 FQGNSA. Trimming cost V 5 bases and J 7 bases, with 22 bases left between them. This CDR3 spans 16 amino acids. DNA for the CDR3: TGTGCCAGCAGCCCAGAACTAGGACCCCCTGAAAATACGCAGTATTTT. This translates into CASSPELGPPENTQYF.

This chain joins TRBV11-3 and TRBJ2-1; perhaps TRBD1 as D (5 bases). V was shortened by 5 bases and J by 12 bases, with 17 bases between the two germline ends. The CDR3 extends over 13 amino acids. The V gene's germline CDR1 is SGHNT and CDR2 YENEEA. DNA of the CDR3: TGTGCCAGCAGCCCACTGACAGACCAAGGGCAGTTCTTC. Its protein product is CASSPLTDQGQFF.

There are a few counts of this clonotype. In nucleotides, the CDR3 is TGCGCCAGCAGCCAAGATTTTGACGGCGCCTACGAGCAGTACTTC. As protein: CASSQDFDGAYEQYF. This chain joins TRBV4-3 and TRBJ2-7; D unresolved. The V and J ends lost 0 bases and 2 bases respectively, with 11 bases between them. This CDR3 has 15 amino acids. The germline CDR1 and CDR2 sequences are LGHNA and YSLEER.

This clonotype came up a few times. The chain combines TRBV29-1 with TRBJ2-7, with TRBD1 identical over 7 bases. Trimming cost V 4 bases and J 0 bases; bases outside gene matches: 12. This CDR3 region has 16 residues. Germline loops: CDR1 SQVTM, CDR2 ANQGSEA. CDR3 residues: CSVANRGQPPSYEQYF. The DNA for the CDR3 is TGCAGCGTTGCGAACCGGGGACAGCCACCCTCCTACGAGCAGTACTTC.

The chain employs TRBV4-3 and TRBJ2-7, with TRBD2 identical over 13 bases. The J segment lost 2 bases and the V segment lost 7 bases, leaving 5 bases of the junction unmatched. Germline CDR1 and CDR2: LGHNA and YSLEER. This CDR3 comprises 15 residues. The CDR3 bases are TGCGCCAGCACCCAGGGACTAGCGGGAACCTACGAGCAGTACTTC. Its translation is CASTQGLAGTYEQYF.

The chain uses TRBV9 and TRBJ2-7; D is uncertain. Germline lookup yields CDR1 SGDLS and CDR2 YYNGEE. V shed 3 bases and J shed 3 bases, with 7 bases lying between them. CDR3 size: 12 residues. This CDR3 is CASSAPGYEQYF. In DNA, the CDR3 is TGTGCCAGCAGCGCCCCGGGCTACGAGCAGTACTTC. The complete variable domain, with remaining parts taken from reference TRBV9 and TRBJ2-7, reads DSGVTQTPKHLITATGQRVTLRCSPRSGDLSVYWYQQSLDQGLQFLIQYYNGEERAKGNILERFSAQQFPDLHSELNLSSLELGDSALYFCASSAPGYEQYFGPGTRLTVT.

The chain has TRBV27 and TRBJ1-2, with D uncertain. This CDR3 has 14 amino acids. Per germline, CDR1 MNHEY and CDR2 SMNVEV (reference sequence). V dropped 5 bases and J dropped 3 bases, with 13 bases sitting between them. As DNA, the CDR3 is TGTGCCAGCAGTCCCCGGGGTTATCACTATGGCTACACCTTC. It is translated as CASSPRGYHYGYTF.

The chain combines TRBV18 with TRBJ2-7; TRBD1 is a possible D gene (6 bases). This CDR3 contains 14 residues. Germline loops: CDR1 KGHSH, CDR2 LQKENI. Trimming removed 2 bases from V and 3 bases from J, with 11 bases in between. The CDR3 here is CASSPGQRDYEQYF. The CDR3 DNA reads as TGTGCCAGCTCACCAGGACAGAGAGACTACGAGCAGTACTTC. The full variable domain, with the rest looked up from reference TRBV18 and TRBJ2-7, is NAGVMQNPRHLVRRRGQEARLRCSPMKGHSHVYWYRQLPEEGLKFMVYLQKENIIDESGMPKERFSAEFPKEGPSILRIQQVVRGDSAAYFCASSPGQRDYEQYFGPGTRLTVT.

This chain joins TRBV10-3 and TRBJ2-2; TRBD2 matches 8 bases. The trim removed 0 bases at V and 5 bases at J, leaving 5 bases unmatched. Germline CDR1 is ENHRY and CDR2 is SYGVKD. This CDR3 is 16 amino acids long. The CDR3 protein is CAISESPLAATGELFF. The CDR3 DNA follows: TGTGCCATCAGTGAGTCACCACTAGCGGCTACCGGGGAGCTGTTTTTT.

V usage is TRBV27 and J usage is TRBJ2-7, with 9 positions matching TRBD1. V shed 5 bases, J shed 4 bases, and the junction held 6 bases outside the gene matches. CDR1 is MNHEY, CDR2 SMNVEV, per germline (reference sequence). The CDR3 has 14 residues. The CDR3 spells CASSPTGGLYEQYF. CDR3 bases: TGTGCCAGCAGTCCCACAGGGGGCTTATACGAGCAGTACTTC.

This clonotype has just a few counts. The chain couples TRBV6-5 to TRBJ2-7, with D maybe TRBD1 (6 bases). The V gene lost 2 bases and the J gene lost 1 base, with 9 bases spanning the gap. The CDR3 runs to 14 residues. CDR1 and CDR2 (germline): MNHEY, SVGAGI. The CDR3: CASSYGTPSYEQYF. For the CDR3, the DNA is TGTGCCAGCAGTTACGGGACACCTTCCTACGAGCAGTACTTC.

The CDR3 DNA sequence: TGTGCCAGCAGTTACAATAACGGGGATGAGCAGTTCTTC. Amino acid sequence: CASSYNNGDEQFF. The rearrangement links TRBV6-5 to TRBJ2-1; D is perhaps TRBD2 (5 bases). The CDR3 runs 13 residues. CDR1 and CDR2 (germline): MNHEY, SVGAGI. V shed 2 bases and J shed 8 bases, with 10 bases lying between them.

DNA for the CDR3: TGTGCCAGTAGTATTTTAAACTCGGTTCGGGCAAACAATCAGCCCCAGCATTTT. Its translation: CASSILNSVRANNQPQHF. The chain joins TRBV19 to TRBJ1-5; D is uncertain. The CDR3 contains 18 residues. The germline V gene encodes CDR1 LNHDA and CDR2 SQIVND (reference sequence). Trimming took off 3 bases at V and 3 bases at J, with 21 bases between the two ends.

The sample holds many counts of this clonotype. V is TRBV7-6 and J is TRBJ1-6; D call uncertain. V was clipped by 3 bases and J by 7 bases, with 16 bases between them. The CDR3 sequence is 16 residues long. Germline V gene data show CDR1 as SGHVS and CDR2 as FNYEAQ. CDR3: CASSLGQGLFNSPLHF. In nucleotides, the CDR3 is TGTGCCAGCAGCTTGGGTCAAGGGCTTTTCAATTCACCCCTCCACTTT.

This rearrangement joins TRBV12-3 or TRBV12-4 to TRBJ2-7; 10 bases agree with TRBD1. This CDR3 spans 14 amino acids. The trim removed 4 bases at V and 4 bases at J, leaving 4 bases unmatched. The CDR3 DNA is TGTGCCAGCAGTTCGAGACAGGGGGCTTACGAGCAGTACTTC. Its protein is CASSSRQGAYEQYF.

This sequence joins TRBV9 and TRBJ2-7; 8 nucleotides align to TRBD1. In germline, CDR1 is SGDLS, CDR2 YYNGEE. Trimming at V came to 4 bases and at J to 3 bases, leaving 15 bases not matched to a gene. The CDR3 covers 17 residues. This chain's CDR3 is CASSSPGQEVEVYEQYF. In DNA form, the CDR3 reads TGTGCCAGCAGCTCACCGGGACAGGAAGTGGAAGTCTACGAGCAGTACTTC.

This clonotype was observed a handful of times. The chain couples TRBV14 to TRBJ2-7; D might be TRBD2 (5 bases). Germline CDR1 SGHDN, CDR2 FVKESK. This CDR3 is 15 amino acids long. V gave up 1 base and J gave up 5 bases, with 15 bases separating them. This CDR3 reads CASSQVPAGLDEQYF. The CDR3 nucleotides read TGTGCCAGCAGCCAAGTCCCTGCAGGACTGGACGAGCAGTACTTC.

The CDR3 bases are TGTGCCAGCAACCTAGCGGGAGGGCCGGGCGAGCAGTACTTC. It encodes CASNLAGGPGEQYF. The chain links TRBV12-3 or TRBV12-4 to TRBJ2-7; TRBD2 matches at 12 bases. V gave up 7 bases and J gave up 6 bases; unmatched junction bases: 7. The CDR3 runs to 14 residues.

This clonotype was detected only once. The rearrangement joins TRBV29-1 to TRBJ1-5, with 8 nucleotides matching TRBD1. V was pared by 4 bases and J by 0 bases, with 8 bases of the junction left unmatched. The germline V gene has CDR1 SQVTM and CDR2 ANQGSEA. The CDR3 totals 16 residues. CDR3 loop: CSVGDRISYSNQPQHF. DNA for the CDR3: TGCAGCGTTGGGGACAGGATCTCTTATAGCAATCAGCCCCAGCATTTT.

The chain uses TRBV15 and TRBJ2-7, with 7 nucleotides matching TRBD1. V lost 5 bases, J lost 5 bases, and 6 bases stayed unmatched. This CDR3 has 13 residues. Per germline, CDR1 LNHNV and CDR2 YYDKDF (reference sequence). CDR3 residues: CATSGGQVDEQYF. The CDR3 coding sequence is TGTGCCACCAGCGGCGGACAGGTCGACGAGCAGTACTTC.